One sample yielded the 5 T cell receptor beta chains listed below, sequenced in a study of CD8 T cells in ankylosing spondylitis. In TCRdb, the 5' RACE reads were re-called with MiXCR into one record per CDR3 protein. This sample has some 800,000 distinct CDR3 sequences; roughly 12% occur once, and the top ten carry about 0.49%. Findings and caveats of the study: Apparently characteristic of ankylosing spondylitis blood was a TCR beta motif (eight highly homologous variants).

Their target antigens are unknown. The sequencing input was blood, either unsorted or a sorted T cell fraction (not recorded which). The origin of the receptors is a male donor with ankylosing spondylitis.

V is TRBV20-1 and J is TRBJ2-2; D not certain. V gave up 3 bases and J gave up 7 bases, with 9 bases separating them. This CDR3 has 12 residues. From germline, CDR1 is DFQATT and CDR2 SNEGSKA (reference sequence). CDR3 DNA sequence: TGCAGTGCTAGCCGACCTAACGGGGAGCTGTTTTTT. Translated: CSASRPNGELFF.

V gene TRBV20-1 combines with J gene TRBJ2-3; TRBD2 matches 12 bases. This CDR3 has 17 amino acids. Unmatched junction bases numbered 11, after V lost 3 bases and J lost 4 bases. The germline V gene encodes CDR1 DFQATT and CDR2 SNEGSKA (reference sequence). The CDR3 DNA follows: TGCAGTGCTAGTGTCCTAGCGGGAGGGCCAGGGGCAGATACGCAGTATTTT. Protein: CSASVLAGGPGADTQYF.

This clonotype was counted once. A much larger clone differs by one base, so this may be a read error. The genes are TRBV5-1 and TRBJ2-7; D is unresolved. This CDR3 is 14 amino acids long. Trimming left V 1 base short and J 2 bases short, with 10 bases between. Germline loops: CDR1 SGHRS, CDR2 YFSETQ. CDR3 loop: CASSLQRSAYEQYF. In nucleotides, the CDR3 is TGCGCCAGCAGCTTGCAGAGGAGCGCCTACGAGCAGTACTTC.

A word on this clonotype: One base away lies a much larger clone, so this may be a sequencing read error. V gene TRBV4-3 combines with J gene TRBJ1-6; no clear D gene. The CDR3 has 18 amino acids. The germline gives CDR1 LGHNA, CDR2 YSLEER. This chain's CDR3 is CASSRSPTESSYNSPLRF. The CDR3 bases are TGCGCCAGCAGCCGTTCTCCAACAGAGAGCTCCTATAATTCACCCCTCCGCTTT.

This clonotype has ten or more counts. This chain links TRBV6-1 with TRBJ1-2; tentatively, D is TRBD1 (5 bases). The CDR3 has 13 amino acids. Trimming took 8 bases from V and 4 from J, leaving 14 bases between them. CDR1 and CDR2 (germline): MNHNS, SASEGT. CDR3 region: CASSPQDSYGYTF. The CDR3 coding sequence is TGTGCCAGCTCACCACAAGACAGCTATGGCTACACCTTC.